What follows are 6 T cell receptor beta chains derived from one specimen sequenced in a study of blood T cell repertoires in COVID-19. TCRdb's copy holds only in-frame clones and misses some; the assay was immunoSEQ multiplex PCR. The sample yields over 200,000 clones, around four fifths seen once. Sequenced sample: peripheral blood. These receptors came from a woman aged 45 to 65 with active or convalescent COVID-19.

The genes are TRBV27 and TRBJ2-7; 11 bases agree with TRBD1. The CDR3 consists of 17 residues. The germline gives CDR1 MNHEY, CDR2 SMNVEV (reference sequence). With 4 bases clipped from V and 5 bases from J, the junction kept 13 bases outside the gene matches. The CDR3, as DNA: TGTGCCAGCAGTTCTCCCGGGACAGGGGGTATTTCGGACGAGCAGTACGTC. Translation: CASSSPGTGGISDEQYV.

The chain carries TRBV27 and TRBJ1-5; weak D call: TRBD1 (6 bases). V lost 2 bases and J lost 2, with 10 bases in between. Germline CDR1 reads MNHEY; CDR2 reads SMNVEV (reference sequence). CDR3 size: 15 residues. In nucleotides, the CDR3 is TGTGCCAGCAGTTTACGGACAGTGGGCAATCAGCCCCAGCATTTT. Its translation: CASSLRTVGNQPQHF.

In nucleotides, the CDR3 is TGCGCCAGCAGTGATCGGGCTAGCGGGGAAGAGACCCAGTACTTC. Protein sequence: CASSDRASGEETQYF. This chain joins TRBV10-2 and TRBJ2-5; 9 bases are shared with TRBD2. The CDR3 contains 15 residues. V lost 3 bases to trimming and J lost 3 bases; unmatched junction nucleotides: 5. Per the germline V gene, CDR1 is WSHSY and CDR2 is SAAADI.

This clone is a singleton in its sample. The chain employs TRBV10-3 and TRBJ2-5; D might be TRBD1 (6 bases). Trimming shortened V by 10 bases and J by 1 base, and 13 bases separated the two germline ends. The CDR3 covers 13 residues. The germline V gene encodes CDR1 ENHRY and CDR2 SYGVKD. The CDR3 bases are TGTGCCACCGCCGGGACACCCCAAGAGACCCAGTACTTC. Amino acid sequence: CATAGTPQETQYF.

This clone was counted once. The CDR3 DNA is TGCGCCAGCAGCCAAGATCCCGACCTAGCGGGCTCCTACGAGCAGTACTTC. Translating gives CASSQDPDLAGSYEQYF. The gene calls are TRBV4-1 and TRBJ2-7; 8 bases map to TRBD2. The CDR3 runs 17 residues. J gave up 0 bases and V 0 bases, and 7 bases lay outside the gene matches. Germline CDR1 MGHRA, CDR2 YSYEKL.

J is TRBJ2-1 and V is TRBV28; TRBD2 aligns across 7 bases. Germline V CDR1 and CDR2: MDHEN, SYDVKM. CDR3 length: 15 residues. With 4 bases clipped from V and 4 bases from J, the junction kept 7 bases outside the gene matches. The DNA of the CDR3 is TGTGCCAGCAGTTCCGGGACTACAAGTTACAATGAGCAGTTCTTC. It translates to CASSSGTTSYNEQFF.